These T cell receptor beta chains were read from a single sample in a study of OX40 agonist ivuxolimab in advanced cancers. Sequencing used immunoSEQ multiplex PCR; TCRdb keeps in-frame clones, though not all of them. The table lists 30,000 to 40,000 clones, around 85% of them singletons. The sequenced sample was CD4+ or CD8+ T cells sorted from blood, obtained in a trial of the OX40 agonist ivuxolimab. All receptors derive from an adult with an advanced solid tumor such as melanoma, head and neck, liver or kidney cancer. The CDR3 runs from the conserved cysteine through the conserved F or W. D genes are given only for firm matches. The size of a clone is reported for some rows only, either as once, few or many, or as a class for expanded clones.

D gene	clone size	CDR3 length	J gene	V gene	CDR3 DNA	CDR3 protein
TRBD1	NA	15	TRBJ1-2	TRBV2	TGTGCCAGCAGTACCGACAGGGGGCGAAGCTATGGCTACACCTTC	CASSTDRGRSYGYTF
NA	few	13	TRBJ2-3	TRBV25-1	TGTGCCAGCAGTGAATTGGAGGGGTATACGCAGTATTTT	CASSELEGYTQYF
NA	NA	15	TRBJ2-7	TRBV6-5	TGTGCCAGCAGCGACCCTACCAGGCGGCCCTACGAGCAGTACTTC	CASSDPTRRPYEQYF
NA	NA	15	TRBJ1-4	TRBV6-5	TGTGCCAGCAGCCCCTGGTCAGGGACTAATGAAAAACTGTTTTTT	CASSPWSGTNEKLFF
NA	NA	11	TRBJ2-7	TRBV6-1	TGTGCCAGCAGTATGACAGATCGATCGTACTTC	CASSMTDRSYF
NA	NA	15	TRBJ1-5	TRBV11-1	TGTGCCAGCAGCTCACACGGGGGTTCTGACCAGCCCCAGCATTTT	CASSSHGGSDQPQHF
TRBD1	NA	15	TRBJ1-1	TRBV18	TGTGCCAGCTCCCCAAGGACAGGGGCGGACACTGAAGCTTTCTTT	CASSPRTGADTEAFF
NA	NA	15	TRBJ2-5	TRBV7-8	TGTGCCAGCAGCTTTACAGGGTGGGGCCGGGAGACCCAGTACTTC	CASSFTGWGRETQYF
NA	few	15	TRBJ2-2	TRBV5-1	TGCGCCAGCAGCTTGGACCATCGGGGCACCGGGGAGCTGTTTTTT	CASSLDHRGTGELFF
NA	NA	16	TRBJ2-5	TRBV6-5	TGTGCCAGCAGTTACTCAGGGACATACCCTCAAGAGACCCAGTACTTC	CASSYSGTYPQETQYF
NA	NA	13	TRBJ1-3	TRBV6-1	TGTGCTTACGGGAAGAGCTCTGGAAACACCATATATTTT	CAYGKSSGNTIYF
NA	NA	11	TRBJ2-7	TRBV29-1	TGCAGCGTTGCGACAGCCTACGAGCAGTACTTC	CSVATAYEQYF
NA	few	11	TRBJ1-1	TRBV20-1	TGCAGTGCTAGAGTTACAGGCGAAGCTTTCTTT	CSARVTGEAFF
NA	few	14	TRBJ2-5	TRBV7-9	TGTGCCAGCAGCCCAATGACAGGACAAGAGACCCAGTACTTC	CASSPMTGQETQYF
TRBD2	NA	15	TRBJ2-1	TRBV7-9	TGTGCCAGCTTACCGGGACTAGCGGGAAATGATGAGCAGTTCTTC	CASLPGLAGNDEQFF
NA	NA	13	TRBJ1-4	TRBV27	TGTGCCAGCAGTTTAAGGGGTCGGGAAAAACTGTTTTTT	CASSLRGREKLFF
NA	NA	14	TRBJ2-7	TRBV2	TGTGCCAGCAGTGACCGGGACTTACCCTACGAGCAGTACTTC	CASSDRDLPYEQYF
TRBD2	NA	15	TRBJ2-1	TRBV6-1	TGTGCCAGCAGTGAGAGACTAGCGGCCTACAATGAGCAGTTCTTC	CASSERLAAYNEQFF
TRBD1	once	15	TRBJ1-4	TRBV28	TGTGCCAGCAAACCCTCGGGACAGGGCGGCGAAAAACTGTTTTTT	CASKPSGQGGEKLFF
NA	once	14	TRBJ1-4	TRBV28	TGTGCCAGCAGTTCAGGGTTGGTTGATGAAAAACTGTTTTTT	CASSSGLVDEKLFF
NA	once	13	TRBJ2-1	TRBV6-5	TGTGCCAGCAGTTACGGACTTTACAATGAGCAGTTCTTC	CASSYGLYNEQFF
NA	NA	18	TRBJ2-7	TRBV5-1	TGCGCCAGCAGCTTGGGGCAGGGTATTTCCCCTAGCTCCTACGAGCAGTACTTC	CASSLGQGISPSSYEQYF
TRBD1	NA	15	TRBJ1-5	TRBV5-1	TGCGCCAGCAGCTGGGGGACAGGGGCAAATCAGCCCCAGCATTTT	CASSWGTGANQPQHF
NA	few	16	TRBJ2-5	TRBV5-1	TGCGCCAGCAGCCTATCGTCGGACAGCCCCCAAGAGACCCAGTACTTC	CASSLSSDSPQETQYF
TRBD1	NA	13	TRBJ1-1	TRBV19	TGTGCCAGTAGGTACAGGGGGCCCACTGAAGCTTTCTTT	CASRYRGPTEAFF
TRBD2	NA	14	TRBJ2-3	TRBV27	TGTGCCAGCAGCCGCGGGGGGGCCACAGATACGCAGTATTTT	CASSRGGATDTQYF
NA	once	12	TRBJ2-3	TRBV28	TGTGCCAGCAGTTTACTAGTCGATACGCAGTATTTT	CASSLLVDTQYF
NA	NA	16	TRBJ1-2	TRBV23-1	TGCGCCAGCAGTCAAAATTTTTCGGAGAGGGCCTATGGCTACACCTTC	CASSQNFSERAYGYTF
NA	NA	15	TRBJ1-5	TRBV7-9	TGTGCCAGCAGCTTAGATGGACAGAAGAATCAGCCCCAGCATTTT	CASSLDGQKNQPQHF
NA	NA	14	TRBJ1-5	TRBV10-3	TGTGCCATCAGTGGACAGGTTTCAAATCAGCCCCAGCATTTT	CAISGQVSNQPQHF
NA	NA	17	TRBJ1-2	TRBV5-1	TGCGCCGGCAGCTCCCGGGACCCTGGTCTTTCTAACTATGGCTACACCTTC	CAGSSRDPGLSNYGYTF
NA	medium-sized	11	TRBJ2-7	TRBV10-3	TGTGCCATCGGAGGGGGCTACGAGCAGTACTTC	CAIGGGYEQYF
NA	once	13	TRBJ2-1	TRBV7-9	TGTGCCAGCAGCGCAGACAGCTACAATGGGCAGTTCTTC	CASSADSYNGQFF
TRBD1	NA	17	TRBJ2-2	TRBV5-1	TGCGCCAGCAGCACCGACAGGACAGGGGGCGAGGCCGGGGAGCTGTTTTTT	CASSTDRTGGEAGELFF
TRBD1	NA	14	TRBJ2-7	TRBV10-3	TGTGCCATCAGTGAAGCAGGGACAGGGGGTAGGAAGTACTTC	CAISEAGTGGRKYF
TRBD1	few	15	TRBJ2-2	TRBV30	TGTGCCTGGAAGACAGGGGTCGACGACACCGGGGAGCTGTTTTTT	CAWKTGVDDTGELFF
TRBD2	few	16	TRBJ2-1	TRBV5-6	TGTGCCAGCATCCTGGGGACTAGCGGGGACTACAATGAGCAGTTCTTC	CASILGTSGDYNEQFF
NA	NA	15	TRBJ1-3	TRBV6-1	TGTGCCAGCAGACAGGGACCGAGCTCTGGAAACACCATATATTTT	CASRQGPSSGNTIYF
NA	NA	15	TRBJ1-2	TRBV5-1	TGCGCCAGCAGGGATGCACCCCTCTCAAACTATGGCTACACCTTC	CASRDAPLSNYGYTF
TRBD2	NA	16	TRBJ2-1	TRBV7-9	TGTGCCAGCAGCTCGAACCAGGGAGGGACCTACAATGAGCAGTTCTTC	CASSSNQGGTYNEQFF
NA	NA	13	TRBJ2-2	TRBV27	TGTGCCAGCAGTACTCAGTCGACCGGGGAGCTGTTTTTT	CASSTQSTGELFF
TRBD1	few	13	TRBJ1-2	TRBV10-1	TGCGCCAGCAGTCCCGGGACAGGGAGCGGCTACACCTTC	CASSPGTGSGYTF
TRBD1	NA	16	TRBJ1-1	TRBV13	TGTGCCAGCAGCTTAGCGGGACAGACCATGAACACTGAAGCTTTCTTT	CASSLAGQTMNTEAFF
TRBD1	NA	16	TRBJ2-1	TRBV7-9	TGTGCCAGCAGCTTCCCGACAGGGACCCTAAGCAATGAGCAGTTCTTC	CASSFPTGTLSNEQFF
TRBD1	NA	15	TRBJ1-1	TRBV5-4	TGTGCCAGCAGCTTGAGCCTGGACAGGTTCACTGAAGCTTTCTTT	CASSLSLDRFTEAFF
TRBD1	NA	15	TRBJ1-6	TRBV19	TGTGCCAGTAGTTTCATCGGGACAGTTGGTTCACCCCTCCACTTT	CASSFIGTVGSPLHF
NA	NA	16	TRBJ1-4	TRBV28	TGTGCCAGCAGTTACCGCAGGGGTCGGCCTAATGAAAAACTGTTTTTT	CASSYRRGRPNEKLFF
TRBD1	few	16	TRBJ1-5	TRBV30	TGTGCCTGGAGTGTTGGCAGGGGGCAGGGCAATCAGCCCCAGCATTTT	CAWSVGRGQGNQPQHF
NA	few	14	TRBJ1-5	TRBV27	TGTGCCAGCAGTTTCTCCGGGGGCAATCAGCCCCAGCATTTT	CASSFSGGNQPQHF
NA	NA	15	TRBJ2-7	TRBV7-6	TGTGCCAGCAGCTTTCAGGGTCCACCCGACTACGAGCAGTACTTC	CASSFQGPPDYEQYF
TRBD2	once	15	TRBJ2-7	TRBV27	TGTGCCAGCAGTTCGACTAGCGGGGGGACCTACGAGCAGTACTTC	CASSSTSGGTYEQYF
NA	NA	17	TRBJ2-6	TRBV11-2	TGTGCCAGCAGCTTCAGACCTGGGAAGGCTGGGGCCAACGTCCTGACTTTC	CASSFRPGKAGANVLTF
NA	NA	14	TRBJ2-1	TRBV11-1	TGTGCCAGCAGCTTGGGGGCGCCTAATTTTGAGCAGTTCTTC	CASSLGAPNFEQFF
NA	NA	18	TRBJ1-5	TRBV30	TGTGCCTGGAGTGCCGTCAGGTTGGGGTTTAAAGGCAATCAGCCCCAGCATTTT	CAWSAVRLGFKGNQPQHF